The 14 T cell receptor beta chains in this list originate from one sample, sequenced in a study of response to subunit inactivated influenza vaccine (dated by TCRdb to 2016 to 2019). Library preparation used RT-PCR. Sequencing was carried out with an Illumina HiSeq 2500. TCRdb itself trimmed the public reads at Q25 with fastp, ran MiXCR and retained productive beta chains. CDR3 protein sequences are deduplicated, and each keeps its most common genes and DNA. The sample table contains hundreds of thousands of distinct CDR3 sequences; only one count was recorded for approximately 10% of them. The biggest ten clones account for 10% of the sample. The material sequenced was PBMCs from blood, taken on the day of vaccination. Receptors originate from a man aged 50 to 59 who received an inactivated influenza vaccine. Donor details come from another sample of the same person, matched by shared clones.

The chain has TRBV19 and TRBJ2-3; D is tentatively TRBD1 or TRBD2 (5 bases each). The CDR3 has 17 residues. V lost 2 bases and J 2 bases, leaving 17 bases between the germline ends. Germline V gives CDR1 LNHDA, CDR2 SQIVND (reference sequence). The CDR3 spells CASSITALQGVTDTQYF. The CDR3 nucleotides read TGTGCCAGTAGTATAACCGCCCTCCAGGGAGTCACAGATACGCAGTATTTT.

This rearrangement joins TRBV5-1 to TRBJ2-1; possible D gene TRBD2, 6 bases. V shed 8 bases and J shed 6 bases, with 15 bases lying between them. CDR3 size: 13 residues. The germline V gene encodes CDR1 SGHRS and CDR2 YFSETQ. CDR3 loop: CASHSGSGNEQFF. The CDR3 region has the DNA TGCGCCAGTCATAGCGGCTCGGGCAATGAGCAGTTCTTC.

Concerning this clonotype itself: A much larger clone differs from this one at a single base, so this may be a read error. The V and J genes are TRBV12-3 or TRBV12-4 and TRBJ2-2; tentative D call: TRBD2 (5 bases). This CDR3 spans 15 amino acids. The chain's CDR3 is CASSLATANTGKLFF. CDR3 DNA: TGTGCCAGCAGTTTAGCTACGGCGAACACCGGGAAGCTGTTTTTT.

CDR3 protein: CASTPPARINTGELFF. In nucleotides, the CDR3 is TGTGCCAGCACCCCGCCCGCCAGGATTAACACCGGGGAGCTGTTTTTT. This rearrangement joins TRBV12-3 or TRBV12-4 to TRBJ2-2; D is ambiguous. V was pared by 7 bases and J by 2 bases, with 17 bases between. There are 16 residues in the CDR3.

This chain connects TRBV28 to TRBJ2-3, with TRBD2 as a possible D gene (6 bases). Germline V lookup: CDR1 MDHEN, CDR2 SYDVKM. The CDR3 has 15 residues. The V end was cut by 2 bases, the J end by 8 bases, with 17 bases between. CDR3 region: CASSLPGTGTGTQYF. The CDR3 bases are TGTGCCAGCAGTTTACCTGGGACTGGTACGGGTACGCAGTATTTT.

The genes are TRBV7-9 and TRBJ2-7, with D unresolved. With 3 bases removed from V and 2 bases from J, the gap between germline ends came to 8 bases. CDR3 length: 13 residues. Germline CDR1 SEHNR, CDR2 FQNEAQ (reference sequence). This CDR3 reads CASSFRTPYEQYF. The CDR3 nucleotides are TGTGCCAGCAGCTTCAGGACCCCCTACGAGCAGTACTTC.

This clonotype was observed a few times. The rearrangement links TRBV10-3 to TRBJ2-7, with a tentative D call TRBD2 (5 bases). CDR3 length: 15 amino acids. V was clipped by 0 bases and J by 0 bases, with 9 bases between them. Germline CDR1 is ENHRY and CDR2 is SYGVKD. This chain's CDR3 is CAISESSGSSYEQYF. The CDR3 coding sequence is TGTGCCATCAGTGAGTCCAGCGGCAGCTCCTACGAGCAGTACTTC.

Ten or more counts support this clonotype. The chain is built from TRBV20-1 and TRBJ2-2, with D hard to call. Germline CDR1 reads DFQATT; CDR2 reads SNEGSKA (reference sequence). The ends were cut back, 3 bases at V and 5 bases at J, with 7 bases in the middle. The CDR3 contains 12 residues. The CDR3 coding sequence is TGCAGTGCTAGCCAAGGAACCGGGGAGCTGTTTTTT. This gives the protein CSASQGTGELFF.

The table lists this clonotype with a few counts. V gene TRBV10-3 combines with J gene TRBJ2-3, with 10 bases matching TRBD1. The CDR3 covers 17 residues. V dropped 6 bases and J dropped 5; count of bases not matched to a gene: 14. In germline, CDR1 is ENHRY, CDR2 SYGVKD. The CDR3 region is CAISSTAGTGDQDTQYF. CDR3 nucleotides: TGTGCCATCAGCTCTACTGCCGGGACAGGGGATCAAGATACGCAGTATTTT.

This clonotype was seen many times. The J gene is TRBJ2-1, the V gene TRBV29-1; maybe TRBD1 (5 bases). There are 12 residues in the CDR3. Trimming removed 7 bases from V and 5 bases from J, with 12 bases in between. Germline-derived CDR1 and CDR2 are SQVTM and ANQGSEA. The CDR3 is CSALGPNNEQFF. In DNA form, the CDR3 reads TGCAGCGCCTTGGGGCCCAACAATGAGCAGTTCTTC.

This clonotype was detected only a few times. The chain uses TRBV20-1 and TRBJ2-3, with 7 bases fitting TRBD2. Germline loops: CDR1 DFQATT, CDR2 SNEGSKA (reference sequence). CDR3 length: 15 amino acids. V gave up 3 bases and J gave up 2 bases; unmatched junction bases: 8. CDR3 in amino acids: CSARGGGLLTDTQYF. CDR3 in DNA: TGCAGTGCTAGGGGGGGGGGACTCCTCACAGATACGCAGTATTTT.

The chain carries TRBV19 and TRBJ1-5, with no clear D. CDR3 length equals 14 residues. The germline V and J ends were trimmed by 4 bases and 7 bases, with 14 bases remaining between them. Germline lookup yields CDR1 LNHDA and CDR2 SQIVND (reference sequence). This CDR3 is CASSSAGVRQPQHF. CDR3 DNA: TGTGCCAGTAGTAGCGCTGGGGTCAGGCAGCCCCAGCATTTT.

In this sample, this clonotype turned up a few times. CDR3 sequence reads: CSAKGGLAETQYF. For the CDR3, the DNA is TGCAGTGCCAAAGGGGGCCTGGCAGAGACCCAGTACTTC. This chain uses TRBV20-1 with TRBJ2-5, with TRBD1 matching over 7 bases. V gave up 6 bases and J gave up 4 bases; unmatched junction bases: 8. Per germline, CDR1 DFQATT and CDR2 SNEGSKA (reference sequence). The CDR3 covers 13 residues.

This clonotype was recorded many times. The chain joins TRBV5-1 to TRBJ2-1; weak D call: TRBD1 (6 bases). Germline values: CDR1 SGHRS, CDR2 YFSETQ. This CDR3 region has 15 residues. V was cut by 4 bases and J by 9 bases, with 20 bases left in between. The DNA of the CDR3 is TGCGCCAGCAGCCTAAAACAGGGATCGTTGGGTGAGCAGTTCTTC. It is translated as CASSLKQGSLGEQFF.